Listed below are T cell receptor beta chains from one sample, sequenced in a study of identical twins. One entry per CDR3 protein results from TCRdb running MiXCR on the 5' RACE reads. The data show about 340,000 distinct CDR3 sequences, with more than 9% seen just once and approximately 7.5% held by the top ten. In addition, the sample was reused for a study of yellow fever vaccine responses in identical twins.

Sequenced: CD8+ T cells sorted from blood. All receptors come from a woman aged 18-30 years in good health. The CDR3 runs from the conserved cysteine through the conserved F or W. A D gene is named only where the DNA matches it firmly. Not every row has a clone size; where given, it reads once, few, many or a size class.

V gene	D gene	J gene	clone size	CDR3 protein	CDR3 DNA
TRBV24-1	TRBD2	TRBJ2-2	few	CATSDLAGGPSTGELFF	TGTGCCACCAGTGATTTAGCGGGAGGGCCGTCCACCGGGGAGCTGTTTTTT
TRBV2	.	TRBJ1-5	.	CASSEREVQPQHF	TGTGCCAGCAGTGAACGAGAGGTTCAGCCCCAGCATTTT
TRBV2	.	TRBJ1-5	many	CASGRTDSNQPQHF	TGTGCCAGCGGCCGGACAGATAGCAATCAGCCCCAGCATTTT
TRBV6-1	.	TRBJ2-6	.	CASSPLARPSGANVLTF	TGTGCCAGCAGCCCGCTCGCCAGGCCCTCTGGGGCCAACGTCCTGACTTTC
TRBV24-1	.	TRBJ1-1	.	CATSDPWGTEAFF	TGTGCCACCAGTGACCCCTGGGGAACTGAAGCTTTCTTT
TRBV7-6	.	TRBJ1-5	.	CASSLGLNQPQHF	TGTGCCAGCAGCTTGGGTCTTAATCAGCCCCAGCATTTT
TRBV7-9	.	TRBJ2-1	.	CASSRLGNEQFF	TGTGCCAGCAGCCGACTCGGCAATGAGCAGTTCTTC
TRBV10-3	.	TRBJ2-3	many	CAISELTGGSKDTQYF	TGTGCCATCAGTGAGCTCACCGGGGGTAGTAAGGATACGCAGTATTTT
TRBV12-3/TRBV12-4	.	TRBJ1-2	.	CASSHLPGQQNYGYTF	TGTGCCAGCAGTCACCTACCGGGACAACAGAACTATGGCTACACCTTC
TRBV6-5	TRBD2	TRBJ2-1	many	CASSLSSGSPNEQFF	TGTGCCAGCAGTTTGTCTAGCGGGTCTCCCAATGAGCAGTTCTTC
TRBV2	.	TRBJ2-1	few	CASRARTIGEQFF	TGTGCCAGCAGGGCGAGGACGATCGGTGAGCAGTTCTTC
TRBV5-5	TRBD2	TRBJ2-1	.	CASSLVLAGRREQFF	TGTGCCAGCAGCTTGGTGCTAGCGGGAAGGCGTGAGCAGTTCTTC
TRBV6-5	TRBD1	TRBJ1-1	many	CASSYPGQGDTEAFF	TGTGCCAGCAGTTACCCGGGACAGGGGGACACTGAAGCTTTCTTT
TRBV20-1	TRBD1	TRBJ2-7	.	CSAWTGAAYEQYF	TGCAGTGCGTGGACAGGGGCTGCCTACGAGCAGTACTTC
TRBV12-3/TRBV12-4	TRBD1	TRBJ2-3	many	CASSRQGPTDTQYF	TGTGCCAGCAGTCGACAGGGACCCACGGATACGCAGTATTTT
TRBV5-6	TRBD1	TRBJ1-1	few	CASSFGTGPLYTEAFF	TGTGCCAGCAGCTTTGGGACAGGGCCCCTTTACACTGAAGCTTTCTTT
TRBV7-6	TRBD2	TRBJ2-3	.	CASASGGPRDTQYF	TGTGCCAGCGCTAGCGGGGGGCCCCGGGATACGCAGTATTTT
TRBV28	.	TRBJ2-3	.	CASSPRDMTDTQYF	TGTGCCAGCAGTCCCCGGGATATGACAGATACGCAGTATTTT
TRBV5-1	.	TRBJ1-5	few	CASSLKQQDQPQHF	TGCGCCAGCAGCTTGAAGCAACAGGATCAGCCCCAGCATTTT
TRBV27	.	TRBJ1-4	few	CASNTIHQGSNEKLFF	TGTGCCAGCAACACAATCCATCAGGGGTCTAATGAAAAACTGTTTTTT
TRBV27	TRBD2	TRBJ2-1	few	CASSPRFGRYNEQFF	TGTGCCAGCAGTCCACGGTTCGGGAGGTACAATGAGCAGTTCTTC
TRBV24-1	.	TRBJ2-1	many	CATSDSSGANNEQFF	TGTGCCACCAGTGATTCTTCGGGAGCAAACAATGAGCAGTTCTTC
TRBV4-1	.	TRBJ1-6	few	CASSSTGNSPLHF	TGCGCCAGCAGTAGCACAGGGAATTCACCCCTCCACTTT
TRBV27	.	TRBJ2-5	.	CASSFTPGQETQYF	TGTGCCAGCAGTTTTACCCCAGGGCAAGAGACCCAGTACTTC
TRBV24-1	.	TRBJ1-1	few	CATSDAGRVAFF	TGTGCCACCAGTGACGCAGGGCGGGTTGCTTTCTTT
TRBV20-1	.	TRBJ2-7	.	CSARDLARVTHEQYF	TGCAGTGCTAGAGATCTGGCCAGGGTGACGCACGAGCAGTACTTC
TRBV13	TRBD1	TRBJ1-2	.	CASSLGTGGDGYTF	TGTGCCAGCAGCTTGGGGACAGGGGGCGATGGCTACACCTTC
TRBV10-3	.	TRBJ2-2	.	CAISEGGAHTGELFF	TGTGCCATCAGTGAAGGTGGGGCGCACACCGGGGAGCTGTTTTTT
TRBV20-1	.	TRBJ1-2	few	CSARDRGQGGYGYTF	TGCAGTGCTAGAGATCGCGGGCAGGGAGGATATGGCTACACCTTC
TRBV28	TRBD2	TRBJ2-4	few	CASSGGGWALAKNIQYF	TGTGCCAGCAGTGGGGGGGGTTGGGCTCTAGCCAAAAACATTCAGTACTTC
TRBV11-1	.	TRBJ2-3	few	CASSTPSLRIGGKEGTDTQYF	TGTGCCAGCAGCACCCCGAGTCTACGTATTGGCGGGAAGGAGGGCACAGATACGCAGTATTTT
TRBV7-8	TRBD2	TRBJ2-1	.	CASGGGLNEQFF	TGTGCCAGCGGCGGGGGATTAAATGAGCAGTTCTTC
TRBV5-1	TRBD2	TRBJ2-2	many	CASSPGLAGAWTGELFF	TGCGCCAGCAGCCCGGGACTAGCGGGAGCCTGGACCGGGGAGCTGTTTTTT
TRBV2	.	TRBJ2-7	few	CASMVGSEQYF	TGTGCCAGCATGGTCGGGAGCGAGCAGTACTTC
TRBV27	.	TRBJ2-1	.	CASSPLKINNEQFF	TGTGCCAGCAGTCCACTGAAGATAAACAATGAGCAGTTCTTC
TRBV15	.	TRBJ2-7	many	CATSRDGKTYEQYF	TGTGCCACCAGCAGAGATGGAAAAACCTACGAGCAGTACTTC
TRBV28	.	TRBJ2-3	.	CASRWGHPTDTQYF	TGTGCCAGCAGGTGGGGACACCCCACAGATACGCAGTATTTT
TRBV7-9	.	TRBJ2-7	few	CASNAEAYEQYF	TGTGCCAGCAACGCCGAAGCCTACGAGCAGTACTTC
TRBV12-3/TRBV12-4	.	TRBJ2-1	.	CASSFWEENEQFF	TGTGCCAGCAGTTTTTGGGAGGAGAATGAGCAGTTCTTC
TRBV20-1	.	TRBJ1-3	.	CSASGGSGNTIYF	TGCAGTGCTAGCGGGGGTTCTGGAAACACCATATATTTT
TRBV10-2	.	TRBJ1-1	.	CASSESLVAEAFF	TGCGCCAGCAGTGAGTCGCTCGTGGCTGAAGCTTTCTTT
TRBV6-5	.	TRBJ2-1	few	CASSHFDEQFF	TGTGCCAGCAGTCATTTTGATGAGCAGTTCTTC
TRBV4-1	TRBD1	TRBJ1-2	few	CASSVGQGAGGYTF	TGCGCCAGCAGCGTGGGACAGGGGGCGGGTGGCTACACCTTC
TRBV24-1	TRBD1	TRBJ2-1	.	CATSGMTGDEQFF	TGTGCCACCAGTGGAATGACAGGGGACGAGCAGTTCTTC
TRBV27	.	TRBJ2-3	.	CASSPTQISGTDTQYF	TGTGCCAGCAGTCCTACCCAGATAAGCGGCACAGATACGCAGTATTTT
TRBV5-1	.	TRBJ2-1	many	CASSLAPGPYNEQFF	TGCGCCAGCAGCTTGGCTCCGGGGCCCTACAATGAGCAGTTCTTC
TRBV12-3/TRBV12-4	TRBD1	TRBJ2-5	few	CASSATGGLLETQYF	TGTGCCAGCAGTGCGACAGGGGGCTTGTTGGAGACCCAGTACTTC
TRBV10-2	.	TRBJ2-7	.	CASSESGLSYEQYF	TGCGCCAGCAGTGAGTCGGGGTTATCCTACGAGCAGTACTTC